This T cell receptor (beta chain) appears in the sequencing data of a study of T cells in Graves' hyperthyroidism and ophthalmopathy. The overall study: It was at initial diagnosis, before any treatment, that peripheral blood was collected.

The CDR3 covers 11 residues. V dropped 7 bases and J dropped 9 bases, with 13 bases sitting between them. Germline CDR1 is SQVTM and CDR2 is ANQGSEA. Exclusions: uncontrolled infection, other autoimmune disease, pregnancy, lactation. This clonotype turned up a few times. The antigen is not known. The investigators amplified TCR beta CDR3 regions from RNA transcripts. The study used the HTBI primer set for a first-round RT-PCR of the TCR CDR3. TCRdb used MiXCR to reprocess the multiplex PCR reads, holding one entry per CDR3 protein. The table records 300,000 to 500,000 distinct CDR3 sequences, 11% to 15% of them present only once. Study observations and caveats: Among clonotypes expanded in thyroid above 0.001, most were also found in blood.

This chain links TRBV29-1 with TRBJ2-1; D gene unclear. The receptor comes from a man aged 45-65 years with Graves' ophthalmopathy. Material for sequencing was blood. The chain's CDR3 is CSALETTEQFF. As DNA, the CDR3 is TGCAGCGCTTTGGAGACAACTGAGCAGTTCTTC.